The next 9 T cell receptor beta chains were all read from a single sample in a study of persistence of HIV-infected CD4 T cells. The immunoSEQ assay was version 4, run in survey mode. TCRdb's table, derived via immunoSEQ multiplex PCR, lists solely in-frame clones and lacks some. This table holds 35,000 to 50,000 clones, around 90% found once. These receptors have no known antigen. Anti-CD3/anti-CD28 beads served as a nonspecific positive control stimulus. Sorting selected CD4+ T cells upregulating both CD40 ligand and CD69. This specimen was CD4+ T cells sorted from PBMCs after approximately 20-hour stimulation, taken from a patient who received antiretroviral therapy. Receptors were obtained from an adult man with HIV who was CMV-seropositive.

This clone was observed once. V is TRBV7-2 and J is TRBJ2-4; 9 positions match TRBD2. After removal of 0 bases from V and 1 base from J, the junction contained 13 bases not matched to a gene. Germline V lookup: CDR1 SGHTA, CDR2 FQGNSA. This CDR3 has 20 residues. In DNA, the CDR3 is TGTGCCAGCAGCTTAGCGGGGCGGGGGGGAATGGCGTGGGCCAAAAACATTCAGTACTTC. Amino acids: CASSLAGRGGMAWAKNIQYF.

V and J are TRBV3-1 (or the pseudogene TRBV3-2) and TRBJ1-6; a weak D match, TRBD1 (5 bases). Trimming took off 0 bases at V and 7 bases at J, with 10 bases between the two ends. CDR1 and CDR2 from the germline V gene are LGHDT and YNNKEL (reference sequence). CDR3 size: 15 residues. Written as DNA, the CDR3 is TGTGCCAGCAGCCAAGAGGAGGGGTGGAATTCACCCCTCCACTTT. Amino acid sequence: CASSQEEGWNSPLHF.

The V gene is TRBV5-6, the J gene TRBJ1-1; no clear D gene. The CDR3 totals 14 residues. Germline loops: CDR1 SGHDT, CDR2 YYEEEE. V was shortened by 3 bases and J by 10 bases, with 19 bases between the two germline ends. CDR3 sequence reads: CASSSANRIKGAFF. CDR3 DNA: TGTGCCAGCAGCTCCGCGAACCGAATAAAGGGAGCTTTCTTT.

The chain has TRBV11-3 and TRBJ2-3; the D gene is possibly TRBD2 (5 bases). Per germline, CDR1 SGHNT and CDR2 YENEEA. V was trimmed by 2 bases and J by 2 bases, leaving 11 bases between them. This CDR3 region has 15 residues. The CDR3: CASSLNPSTTDTQYF. Written as DNA, the CDR3 is TGTGCCAGCAGCTTAAATCCTAGCACCACAGATACGCAGTATTTT. Filled out from reference TRBV11-3 and TRBJ2-3, the complete variable domain reads EAGVVQSPRYKIIEKKQPVAFWCNPISGHNTLYWYLQNLGQGPELLIRYENEEAVDDSQLPKDRFSAERLKGVDSTLKIQPAELGDSAVYLCASSLNPSTTDTQYFGPGTRLTVL.

The V call is TRBV6-6, the J call TRBJ1-1, with TRBD1 identical over 9 bases. V lost 5 bases, J lost 4 bases, and 5 bases stayed unmatched. The CDR3 extends over 14 amino acids. Germline V gene sequence: CDR1 MNHNY, CDR2 SVGAGI (reference sequence). The CDR3 DNA is TGTGCCAGCAGTCTGCGACAGGGGGTCACTGAAGCTTTCTTT. This translates into CASSLRQGVTEAFF.

The chain uses TRBV15 and TRBJ1-4; D not resolved. The V gene lost 7 bases and the J gene lost 8 bases, with 14 bases spanning the gap. Germline CDR1 is LNHNV and CDR2 is YYDKDF (reference sequence). This CDR3 has 13 residues. Written as DNA, the CDR3 is TGTGCCACCACGGAAAGGGTGCGAGAAAAACTGTTTTTT. This gives the protein CATTERVREKLFF.

This clone showed up just once. V and J are TRBV7-2 and TRBJ2-7; tentative D call: TRBD1 (6 bases). Germline V gene data show CDR1 as SGHTA and CDR2 as FQGNSA. Trimming shortened V by 0 bases and J by 2 bases, and 8 bases separated the two germline ends. This CDR3 contains 14 residues. The CDR3: CASSLAGGPYEQYF. The CDR3 coding sequence is TGTGCCAGCAGCTTAGCAGGGGGACCCTACGAGCAGTACTTC.

The chain combines TRBV7-8 with TRBJ1-1; D unresolved. The germline gives CDR1 SGHVS, CDR2 FQNEAQ. The germline V and J ends were trimmed by 5 bases and 6 bases, with 10 bases remaining between them. The CDR3 loop spans 12 amino acids. The CDR3 spells CASSDSPPEAFF. The CDR3 coding sequence is TGTGCCAGCAGCGATAGTCCCCCTGAAGCTTTCTTT. Full variable domain (missing parts from reference TRBV7-8 and TRBJ1-1): GAGVSQSPRYKVAKRGQDVALRCDPISGHVSLFWYQQALGQGPEFLTYFQNEAQLDKSGLPSDRFFAERPEGSVSTLKIQRTQQEDSAVYLCASSDSPPEAFFGQGTRLTVV.

J is TRBJ1-6 and V is TRBV5-5; D is ambiguous. Germline V gene sequence: CDR1 SGHKS, CDR2 YYEKEE (reference sequence). The CDR3 extends over 18 amino acids. The V end lost 0 bases, the J end lost 7 bases, and 20 bases lay between the germline ends. The DNA of the CDR3 is TGTGCCAGCAGCTTGGTCGGGATGGGGTTGGGGAAGAATTCACCCCTCCACTTT. Amino acids: CASSLVGMGLGKNSPLHF. The whole variable domain, filled in from reference TRBV5-5 and TRBJ1-6, reads DAGVTQSPTHLIKTRGQQVTLRCSPISGHKSVSWYQQVLGQGPQFIFQYYEKEERGRGNFPDRFSARQFPNYSSELNVNALLLGDSALYLCASSLVGMGLGKNSPLHFGNGTRLTVT.